Below, 24 T cell receptor beta chains from the same sample are listed, as sequenced in a study of cytomegalovirus exposure and HLA in healthy donors (dated by TCRdb to about 2017). Preparation of the library involved the immunoSEQ multiplex PCR assay. TCRdb provides this immuneACCESS table in a form limited to in-frame rearrangements. Some clones are lacking; in checked studies, under half of them reflect an unresolved V gene, and why the rest are absent is not known. The sample table contains about 280,000 clones; only one count was recorded for 88% of them. Of the sample, approximately 0.94% is held by the ten largest clones. The specimen sequenced was PBMCs. The receptors derive from a woman under 30 in good health and CMV-seronegative.

The CDR3: CASSRRSRDRVETQYF. Written as DNA, the CDR3 is TGTGCCAGCAGCCGCCGATCGAGGGACAGGGTGGAGACCCAGTACTTC. The V and J genes are TRBV5-4 and TRBJ2-5; 9 nucleotides match TRBD1. The J segment lost 5 bases and the V segment lost 4 bases, leaving 12 bases of the junction unmatched. CDR1 and CDR2 from the germline V gene are SGHNT and YYREEE (reference sequence). The CDR3 extends over 16 amino acids.

The chain has TRBV18 and TRBJ1-1, with 7 bases matching TRBD1. CDR1 and CDR2 from the germline V gene are KGHSH and LQKENI. Trimming cost V 3 bases and J 3 bases; bases outside gene matches: 7. The CDR3 length is 15 residues. The CDR3 here is CASSPTTGLDTEAFF. The CDR3 nucleotides are TGTGCCAGCTCACCGACGACAGGGCTCGACACTGAAGCTTTCTTT.

CDR3 amino acids: CASRASFVQFF. The CDR3 DNA is TGTGCCAGCAGGGCTAGCTTCGTCCAGTTCTTC. The chain uses TRBV27 and TRBJ2-1; D possibly corresponds to TRBD2 (5 bases). With 6 bases removed from V and 13 bases from J, the gap between germline ends came to 13 bases. CDR1 and CDR2 from the germline V gene are MNHEY and SMNVEV (reference sequence). There are 11 residues in the CDR3.

Here the CDR3 reads CASSLEGAAEKLFF. The CDR3 DNA reads as TGTGCCAGCAGCTTAGAAGGTGCGGCTGAAAAACTGTTTTTT. This chain connects TRBV7-9 to TRBJ1-4; D gene unclear. With 1 base removed from V and 7 bases from J, the gap between germline ends came to 10 bases. CDR1 SEHNR and CDR2 FQNEAQ come from the germline V gene (reference sequence). The CDR3 contains 14 residues.

This clone was detected once. The chain recombines TRBV2 with TRBJ2-7, with 7 bases identical to TRBD2. In germline, CDR1 is SNHLY, CDR2 FYNNEI. This CDR3 contains 17 residues. Losses at the gene ends were 4 bases for V and 1 base for J; bases not matched to a gene: 13. The CDR3 here is CASSVPQAGWKSYEQYF. The CDR3 coding sequence is TGTGCCAGCAGTGTTCCCCAAGCGGGGTGGAAATCCTACGAGCAGTACTTC.

J is TRBJ2-3 and V is TRBV15; 9 bases are a match to TRBD1. With V trimmed by 0 bases and J by 3 bases, 4 bases remained unmatched. This CDR3 spans 16 amino acids. CDR1 LNHNV and CDR2 YYDKDF come from the germline V gene (reference sequence). CDR3: CATSRDFGQGTDTQYF. In DNA form, the CDR3 reads TGTGCCACCAGCAGAGATTTCGGACAGGGGACAGATACGCAGTATTTT.

The chain recombines TRBV7-6 with TRBJ2-7, with TRBD2 matching over 10 bases. J was trimmed by 5 bases and V by 6 bases; bases with no gene match: 22. The germline CDR1 and CDR2 sequences are SGHVS and FNYEAQ. This CDR3 contains 19 residues. The CDR3 region has the DNA TGTGCCAGCAGTTTAACCACAGGGGTGGCTAGCGGGAGAGGGCACGAGCAGTACTTC. This codes for CASSLTTGVASGRGHEQYF.

The sample holds one count of this clone. This rearrangement joins TRBV6-5 to TRBJ2-5, with D maybe TRBD1 (5 bases). The CDR3 loop spans 16 amino acids. Germline V lookup: CDR1 MNHEY, CDR2 SVGAGI. Trimming cost V 0 bases and J 3 bases, with 14 bases left between them. The CDR3 DNA reads TGTGCCAGCAGTTACTCTGTTACGGCAGGGAAAGAGACCCAGTACTTC. Translation: CASSYSVTAGKETQYF.

This rearrangement joins TRBV5-1 to TRBJ2-7; 8 bases are a match to TRBD1. The CDR3 is 13 amino acids. Germline CDR1 and CDR2: SGHRS and YFSETQ. The V and J ends lost 4 bases and 2 bases, in that order; junction bases with no gene match: 2. CDR3 in amino acids: CASSTTGAYEQYF. CDR3 DNA sequence: TGCGCCAGCAGCACGACAGGGGCCTACGAGCAGTACTTC.

This sequence joins TRBV5-4 and TRBJ2-4; TRBD2 aligns across 10 bases. With V trimmed by 4 bases and J by 8 bases, 12 bases remained unmatched. The CDR3 sequence is 16 residues long. From germline, CDR1 is SGHNT and CDR2 YYREEE (reference sequence). DNA for the CDR3: TGTGCCAGCAGCCAAGGACTAGCGGAGCAGGGGGACATTCAGTACTTC. It translates to CASSQGLAEQGDIQYF.

The chain uses TRBV2 and TRBJ1-2, with a tentative D call TRBD1 (5 bases). From germline, CDR1 is SNHLY and CDR2 FYNNEI. The ends were cut back, 2 bases at V and 6 bases at J, with 13 bases in the middle. The CDR3 contains 14 residues. The CDR3 DNA reads TGTGCCAGCAGTGAACAGGGCAGCCCCCATGGCTACACCTTC. It yields the protein CASSEQGSPHGYTF.

V and J are TRBV5-1 and TRBJ2-7; 9 bases are a match to TRBD2. J lost 5 bases, V lost 0 bases, and 6 bases had no gene match. CDR1 is SGHRS and CDR2 is YFSETQ in the germline V gene. This CDR3 has 15 amino acids. CDR3 protein: CASSLGPSGINEQYF. The CDR3 DNA is TGCGCCAGCAGCTTGGGTCCTAGCGGGATTAACGAGCAGTACTTC.

This clone was recorded only once. The chain is built from TRBV7-9 and TRBJ2-1; 11 bases align to TRBD2. The CDR3 consists of 14 residues. V was clipped by 7 bases and J by 8 bases; unmatched bases: 7. The V gene's germline CDR1 is SEHNR and CDR2 FQNEAQ (reference sequence). The CDR3 loop reads CASMNSGREDEQFF. The DNA of the CDR3 is TGTGCCAGCATGAATAGCGGGAGGGAGGATGAGCAGTTCTTC.

The count of this clone is one. The rearrangement uses TRBV6-5 and TRBJ1-5; D perhaps matches TRBD1 (6 bases). This CDR3 comprises 13 residues. V shed 11 bases and J shed 0 bases, with 11 bases lying between them. The germline V gene encodes CDR1 MNHEY and CDR2 SVGAGI. DNA for the CDR3: TGTGCCGCGAAGGGGGTTAGCAATCAGCCCCAGCATTTT. Protein product: CAAKGVSNQPQHF.

In DNA, the CDR3 is TGTGCCAGCAGTGTAAGGCTAGCGGGAGCTGGCGAGCAGTACTTC. Its translation is CASSVRLAGAGEQYF. The rearrangement joins TRBV6-1 to TRBJ2-7; 10 bases line up with TRBD2. The J segment lost 6 bases and the V segment lost 4 bases, leaving 9 bases of the junction unmatched. CDR1 is MNHNS, CDR2 SASEGT, per germline. This CDR3 is 15 amino acids long.

J is TRBJ2-1 and V is TRBV5-1; 11 bases agree with TRBD2. V lost 4 bases to trimming and J lost 13 bases; unmatched junction nucleotides: 4. The CDR3 extends over 12 amino acids. Germline values: CDR1 SGHRS, CDR2 YFSETQ. The CDR3 reads CASSRGLAGQFF. The CDR3 region has the DNA TGCGCCAGCAGCCGAGGACTAGCGGGTCAGTTCTTC.

CDR3 residues: CASNSGTGELFF. CDR3 coding DNA: TGTGCCAGTAATTCGGGCACCGGGGAGCTGTTTTTT. The chain combines TRBV19 with TRBJ2-2; no definite D call. Germline CDR1 is LNHDA and CDR2 is SQIVND (reference sequence). Trimming pared 7 bases from V and 4 bases from J, leaving 7 bases between. The CDR3 sequence is 12 residues long.

The chain has TRBV5-1 and TRBJ2-3; D unresolved. The V and J ends lost 4 bases and 3 bases respectively, with 15 bases between them. The germline gives CDR1 SGHRS, CDR2 YFSETQ. The length of the CDR3 is 15 residues. The CDR3 DNA follows: TGCGCCAGCAGCCACCGGGTCCCCCGGACAGATACGCAGTATTTT. Translated: CASSHRVPRTDTQYF.

The genes are TRBV5-4 and TRBJ2-3, with TRBD2 matching over 9 bases. The CDR3 has 14 amino acids. Germline CDR1 is SGHNT and CDR2 is YYREEE (reference sequence). After removal of 4 bases from V and 3 bases from J, the junction contained 3 bases not matched to a gene. The CDR3 coding sequence is TGTGCCAGCAGCCATAGCGGGAGAACAGATACGCAGTATTTT. Protein sequence: CASSHSGRTDTQYF.

The gene calls are TRBV5-3 and TRBJ2-7; 13 positions match TRBD2. TRBV5-3 is sorted into the ORF group, with uncertain function. CDR3 length equals 18 residues. J lost 0 bases, V lost 3 bases, and 9 bases had no gene match. In nucleotides, the CDR3 is TGTGCCAGAAGCTCGGTGACTAGCGGGAGGTCAAGCTCCTACGAGCAGTACTTC. It specifies CARSSVTSGRSSSYEQYF.

The chain links TRBV15 to TRBJ1-5; tentative D call: TRBD1 (5 bases). With 8 bases removed from V and 6 bases from J, the gap between germline ends came to 14 bases. CDR3 length: 13 residues. CDR1 and CDR2 (germline): LNHNV, YYDKDF (reference sequence). The CDR3 DNA reads as TGTGCCACCGCAGGGTGGGGAGGTCAGCCCCAGCATTTT. The encoded protein is CATAGWGGQPQHF.

This clone was counted a few times. This rearrangement joins TRBV2 to TRBJ2-3; TRBD1 agrees at 12 bases. The germline CDR1 and CDR2 sequences are SNHLY and FYNNEI. V lost 8 bases, J lost 0 bases, and 12 bases stayed unmatched. The CDR3 runs to 18 residues. The CDR3 DNA follows: TGTGCCAGCCACCACGGGACAGGGGGCCAATTTAGCACAGATACGCAGTATTTT. Translation gives CASHHGTGGQFSTDTQYF.

The chain combines TRBV18 with TRBJ1-2; maybe TRBD1 (5 bases). The CDR3 extends over 14 amino acids. The germline V and J ends were trimmed by 3 bases and 5 bases, with 13 bases remaining between them. CDR1 is KGHSH, CDR2 LQKENI, per germline. The CDR3 is CASSPTQGAYGYTF. For the CDR3, the DNA is TGTGCCAGCTCACCCACTCAGGGTGCATATGGCTACACCTTC.

This clone was counted between two and nine times. CDR3 DNA: TGCGCCAGCAGCCGAATCGACTCCGTCTCTGGAAACACCATATATTTT. Protein: CASSRIDSVSGNTIYF. This sequence joins TRBV4-1 and TRBJ1-3, with D unresolved. In germline, CDR1 is MGHRA, CDR2 YSYEKL. The V and J ends lost 4 bases and 0 bases respectively, with 13 bases between them. The CDR3 runs to 16 residues.